This T cell receptor beta chain was identified in a study of blood T cell repertoires in COVID-19. Background on the study: COVID-19 samples from acute and convalescent phases originated in the United States, Italy and Spain. T cells, B-cell-depleted T cells, or PBMCs supplied cDNA or gDNA.

This CDR3 contains 17 residues. The trim removed 4 bases at V and 5 bases at J, leaving 11 bases unmatched. Germline V gene lookup returns CDR1 LGHNA and CDR2 YNFKEQ. As originally analysed: Amplification from reference gene primers served as the basis for estimated nucleated cell counts. Sequenced by immunoSEQ multiplex PCR; TCRdb stores in-frame clones only, minus some. The V and J calls and clone size are taken from that table; D and trimming were inferred from the DNA. The sample has about 270,000 clones, 83% seen once; the top ten hold over 8.5%. The TCR sequence derives from a woman aged 50 to 60 who had recovered from COVID-19. The sequencing input was peripheral blood. This sequence joins TRBV4-2 and TRBJ2-2, with 9 bases aligning to TRBD2. The CDR3 sequence: CASSPAPAGGQTGELFF. CDR3 in DNA: TGTGCCAGCAGCCCGGCGCCGGCGGGGGGGCAAACCGGGGAGCTGTTTTTT.